These 10 T cell receptor beta chains were all obtained from the same sample, sequenced in a study of identical twins. TCRdb redid the calling of the 5' RACE reads with MiXCR, one entry per CDR3 protein. The sample yields around 470,000 distinct CDR3 sequences, more than 13% seen once. Separately, the same data were catalogued under a study of yellow fever vaccine responses in identical twins.

Specimen: CD4+ T cells sorted from blood. The receptors derive from a woman aged 18-29 years in good health.

This chain connects TRBV2 to TRBJ2-2; possibly TRBD1 for D (5 bases). Germline CDR1 is SNHLY and CDR2 is FYNNEI. The V end lost 8 bases, the J end lost 4 bases, and 11 bases lay between the germline ends. The CDR3 runs 13 residues. CDR3 loop: CASSRQLTGELFF. The CDR3 DNA follows: TGTGCCAGCTCGAGACAGCTCACCGGGGAGCTGTTTTTT.

This clonotype has more than one count but fewer than ten. The chain employs TRBV5-6 and TRBJ2-5; 10 bases agree with TRBD2. The germline V gene encodes CDR1 SGHDT and CDR2 YYEEEE. J gave up 5 bases and V 4 bases, and 17 bases lay outside the gene matches. This CDR3 region has 18 residues. CDR3 bases: TGTGCCAGCAGCCTCATTGGGGCTAGCGGGAGAGAAGGCGAGACCCAGTACTTC. Translating gives CASSLIGASGREGETQYF.

This chain joins TRBV7-2 and TRBJ2-1, with TRBD2 matching over 9 bases. CDR3 length: 13 amino acids. The V segment lost 4 bases and the J segment 9 bases; nucleotides outside the gene matches: 4. Germline assignment: CDR1 SGHTA and CDR2 FQGNSA. CDR3 sequence (DNA): TGTGCCAGCAGCTGGGGACTAGCCGGTGAGCAGTTCTTC. Translated, it gives CASSWGLAGEQFF. The full variable domain, its missing parts supplied by reference TRBV7-2 and TRBJ2-1, is GAGVSQSPSNKVTEKGKDVELRCDPISGHTALYWYRQSLGQGLEFLIYFQGNSAPDKSGLPSDRFSAERTGGSVSTLTIQRTQQEDSAVYLCASSWGLAGEQFFGPGTRLTVL.

This clonotype was seen many times. J is TRBJ2-2 and V is TRBV5-1; D remains ambiguous. The CDR3 sequence is 16 residues long. Trimming pared 6 bases from V and 1 base from J, leaving 16 bases between. Germline V gene lookup returns CDR1 SGHRS and CDR2 YFSETQ. In DNA form, the CDR3 reads TGCGCCAGCACCCGTTTTCTCGCAGGGAACACCGGGGAGCTGTTTTTT. Amino acids: CASTRFLAGNTGELFF.

As concerns this clonotype: This may come from a read error, since a much larger clone is one base off. This sequence joins TRBV7-9 and TRBJ2-5; 7 nucleotides align to TRBD1. The CDR3 spans 13 residues. Germline lookup yields CDR1 SEHNR and CDR2 FQNEAQ (reference sequence). V lost 2 bases and J lost 7; bases outside the gene matches: 4. CDR3 DNA: TGTGCCAGCAGCTTAAACAGGGGTGGGACCCAGTACTTC. It is translated as CASSLNRGGTQYF.

This chain joins TRBV9 and TRBJ2-1; tentatively, D is TRBD2 (5 bases). Germline CDR1 SGDLS, CDR2 YYNGEE. Trimming removed 0 bases from V and 10 bases from J, with 14 bases in between. The CDR3 runs to 14 residues. The CDR3 nucleotides read TGTGCCAGCAGCGTAGGGGTGGGAGTGCGAGAGCAGTTCTTC. Translated: CASSVGVGVREQFF.

This chain links TRBV6-2 or TRBV6-3 with TRBJ2-7; the match to TRBD1 covers 11 bases. Trimming removed 6 bases from V and 3 bases from J; junction bases left unmatched: 7. The CDR3 contains 15 residues. The germline CDR1 and CDR2 sequences are MNHEY and SVGEGT. The CDR3 DNA is TGTGCCAGCAGAAAAGCGGGACAGGGGGGCTACGAGCAGTACTTC. It codes for CASRKAGQGGYEQYF.

V usage is TRBV19 and J usage is TRBJ1-5; D is ambiguous. Germline assignment: CDR1 LNHDA and CDR2 SQIVND (reference sequence). The CDR3 is 13 amino acids. V gave up 7 bases and J gave up 2 bases, with 9 bases separating them. The CDR3 nucleotides read TGTGCCAGTAATGGACTACGCAATCAGCCCCAGCATTTT. It yields the protein CASNGLRNQPQHF.

The J gene is TRBJ2-3, the V gene TRBV20-1, with D maybe TRBD2 (7 bases). CDR3 length: 15 amino acids. Trimming took off 4 bases at V and 3 bases at J, with 17 bases between the two ends. Germline assignment: CDR1 DFQATT and CDR2 SNEGSKA (reference sequence). CDR3 bases: TGCAGTGCTACCTGGGGGGGGGCCGGAACAGATACGCAGTATTTT. This gives the protein CSATWGGAGTDTQYF.

The rearrangement links TRBV12-3 or TRBV12-4 to TRBJ2-2; the D gene could be TRBD1 or TRBD2 (5 bases each). The CDR3 is 14 amino acids. V lost 6 bases and J 1 base, leaving 9 bases between the germline ends. DNA of the CDR3: TGTGCCAGCAGACGGGACCTGAACACCGGGGAGCTGTTTTTT. Protein sequence: CASRRDLNTGELFF.